This entry is about one TCR beta chain. This entry comes from a study of T cells after yellow fever vaccination. V lost 2 bases, J lost 8 bases, and 8 bases lay in between. The CDR3 sequence is 12 residues long. The germline V gene has CDR1 SGHDT and CDR2 YYEEEE. One entry per CDR3 protein results from TCRdb running MiXCR on the 5' RACE reads. The sample holds 510,000 or so distinct CDR3 sequences, around 21% seen once. V is TRBV5-6 and J is TRBJ2-1; D possibly uses TRBD1 or TRBD2 (5 bases each). The specimen was PBMCs, collected 15 days after the yellow fever booster vaccination. The clonotype comes from a man between 25 and 39 years old who received the YFV17D yellow fever vaccine. The CDR3 nucleotides are TGTGCCAGCAGCTTAGGGGACGATGAGCAGTTCTTC. Protein: CASSLGDDEQFF.